This TCR beta chain comes out of a study of T cells in localized non-small cell lung cancer. This clone appeared once. Trimming removed 3 bases from V and 4 bases from J, with 10 bases in between. This CDR3 is built from 14 residues. CDR1 SGDLS and CDR2 YYNGEE come from the germline V gene. Profiled with immunoSEQ multiplex PCR; TCRdb holds only in-frame clones, not every one. Found here are 55,000 or so clones, around 80% of them singletons; the top ten hold about 4.7%. The specimen comprised PBMCs, sampled before any cancer treatment. The chain employs TRBV9 and TRBJ1-4; the D gene is possibly TRBD1 (5 bases). The sequence was collected from a woman aged 35 to 69 with stage II lung adenocarcinoma. CDR3 loop: CASSAGRDNEKLFF. CDR3 sequence (DNA): TGTGCCAGCAGCGCAGGGAGAGATAATGAAAAACTGTTTTTT.